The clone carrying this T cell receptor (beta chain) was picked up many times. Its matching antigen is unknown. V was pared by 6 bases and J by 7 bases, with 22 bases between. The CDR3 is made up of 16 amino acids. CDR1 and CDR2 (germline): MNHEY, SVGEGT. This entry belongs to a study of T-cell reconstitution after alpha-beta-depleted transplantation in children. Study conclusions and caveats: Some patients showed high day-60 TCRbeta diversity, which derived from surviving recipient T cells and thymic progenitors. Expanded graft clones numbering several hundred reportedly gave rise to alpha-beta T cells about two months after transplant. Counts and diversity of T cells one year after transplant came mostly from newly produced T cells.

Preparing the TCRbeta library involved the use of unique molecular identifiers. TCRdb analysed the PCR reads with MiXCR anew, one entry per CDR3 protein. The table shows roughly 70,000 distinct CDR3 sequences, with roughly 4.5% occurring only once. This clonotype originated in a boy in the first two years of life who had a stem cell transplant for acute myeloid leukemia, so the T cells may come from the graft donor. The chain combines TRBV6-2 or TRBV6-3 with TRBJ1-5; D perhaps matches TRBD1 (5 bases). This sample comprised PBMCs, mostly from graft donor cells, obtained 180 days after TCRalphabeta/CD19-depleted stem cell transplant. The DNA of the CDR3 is TGTGCCAGCAGGGGATTCGGGGCGTCGGAAATGCAGCCCCAGCATTTT. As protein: CASRGFGASEMQPQHF.